The 5 T cell receptor beta chains given below trace back to one sample, sequenced in a study of cytomegalovirus exposure and HLA in healthy donors. 60 Vbeta and 13 Jbeta primers were used in PCR. Only in-frame clones appear in the TCRdb table, and some are missing; sequencing was by immunoSEQ multiplex PCR. Of approximately 110,000 clones detected, just under 75% appear once; the ten largest clones hold 4.8%. Sequencing was carried out using PBMCs. These TCRs come from a man aged 55 to 69 in good health and CMV-seropositive.

This chain links TRBV6-1 with TRBJ1-2; D perhaps matches TRBD1 (5 bases). This CDR3 is 14 amino acids long. Per the germline V gene, CDR1 is MNHNS and CDR2 is SASEGT. With 8 bases removed from V and 7 bases from J, the gap between germline ends came to 20 bases. Here the CDR3 reads CASWLRQGIIGYTF. The CDR3, as DNA: TGTGCCAGCTGGTTAAGGCAGGGTATTATTGGCTACACCTTC.

Comment on this clone: Additional DNA sequences in this sample encode the identical CDR3. The genes are TRBV5-8 and TRBJ1-2, with 8 bases aligning to TRBD1. This CDR3 is built from 16 residues. J was trimmed by 4 bases and V by 4 bases; bases with no gene match: 12. Germline CDR1 reads SGHTS; CDR2 reads YDEGEE. In DNA, the CDR3 is TGTGCCAGCAGCCCCTACAGGGGGAGAGGGACCTATGGCTACACCTTC. It encodes CASSPYRGRGTYGYTF. The entire variable domain, with the rest obtained from reference TRBV5-8 and TRBJ1-2, is as follows: EAGVTQSPTHLIKTRGQQATLRCSPISGHTSVYWYQQALGLGLQFLLWYDEGEERNRGNFPPRFSGRQFPNYSSELNVNALELEDSALYLCASSPYRGRGTYGYTFGSGTRLTVV.

This clone has at least ten counts. CDR3 bases: TGCGCCAGCAGTCAATCAAGAAGGGGCACTGAAGCTTTCTTT. Encoded protein: CASSQSRRGTEAFF. This chain connects TRBV23-1 to TRBJ1-1; tentatively, D is TRBD1 (5 bases). TRBV23-1 is given ORF status, its function remaining uncertain. V was cut by 0 bases and J by 4 bases, with 9 bases left in between. CDR3 size: 14 residues.

This chain connects TRBV6-1 to TRBJ2-7; TRBD1 might be the D (6 bases). Trimming cost V 4 bases and J 1 base, with 17 bases left between them. This CDR3 has 16 amino acids. From germline, CDR1 is MNHNS and CDR2 SASEGT. CDR3 DNA: TGTGCCAGCAGTGTCGTAGTGGGGCAGGGGTCCTACGAGCAGTACTTC. Residues: CASSVVVGQGSYEQYF.

This rearrangement joins TRBV28 to TRBJ2-7; maybe TRBD1 (5 bases). CDR3 length equals 17 residues. Trimming shortened V by 6 bases and J by 5 bases, and 26 bases separated the two germline ends. From germline, CDR1 is MDHEN and CDR2 SYDVKM. DNA of the CDR3: TGTGCCAGCAGCTTAACCAGTCCCAGAGACAGATCCCACGAGCAGTACTTC. This translates into CASSLTSPRDRSHEQYF.